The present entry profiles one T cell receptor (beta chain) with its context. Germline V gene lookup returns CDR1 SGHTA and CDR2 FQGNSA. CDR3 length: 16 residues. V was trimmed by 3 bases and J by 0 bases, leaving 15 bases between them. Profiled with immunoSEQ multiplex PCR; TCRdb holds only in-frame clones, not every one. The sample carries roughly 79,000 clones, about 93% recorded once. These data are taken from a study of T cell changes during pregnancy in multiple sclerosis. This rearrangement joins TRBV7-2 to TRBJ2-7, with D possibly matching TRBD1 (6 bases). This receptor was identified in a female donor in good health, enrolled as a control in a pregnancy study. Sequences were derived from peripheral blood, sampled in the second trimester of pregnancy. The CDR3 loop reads CASSFLGQPISYEQYF. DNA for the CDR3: TGTGCCAGCAGCTTTCTAGGACAGCCTATCTCCTACGAGCAGTACTTC.